This T cell receptor beta chain was profiled in a study of technical replicates of blood from a handful of donors. This table comes from immunoSEQ multiplex PCR, and its TCRdb copy is limited to in-frame clones, with some not included. The table includes about 89,000 clones, just under 95% detected once. The CDR3 spans 18 residues. Per germline, CDR1 SNHLY and CDR2 FYNNEI. Trimming removed 6 bases from V and 2 bases from J, with 22 bases in between. The sequencing sample was made of T cells isolated from PBMCs. The TCR was taken from a human donor in good health. V gene TRBV2 combines with J gene TRBJ1-4, with D uncertain. In nucleotides, the CDR3 is TGTGCCAGCAGCGATATTGCCCTCTCGACGGGGACTAATGAAAAACTGTTTTTT. The encoded protein is CASSDIALSTGTNEKLFF.